The clone carrying this T cell receptor (beta chain) occurred a few times. Donors were nominally healthy when sampled, though unrecorded immune exposures were likely. Germline CDR1 is MDHEN and CDR2 is SYDVKM. This CDR3 spans 16 amino acids. V was pared by 2 bases and J by 7 bases, with 9 bases of the junction left unmatched. The data stem from a study of cytomegalovirus exposure and HLA in healthy donors. This PCR relied on a set of 60 Vbeta primers and 13 Jbeta primers. TCRdb's copy holds only in-frame clones and misses some; the assay was immunoSEQ multiplex PCR. The profile shows under 150,000 clones, roughly three quarters of them singletons.

The rearrangement joins TRBV28 to TRBJ2-1, with 9 bases identical to TRBD2. Sequencing was performed on PBMCs. The sequence was collected from a woman between 50 and 59 years old in good health and CMV-seronegative. The CDR3 here is CASSLASLAGSNEQFF. CDR3 nucleotides: TGTGCCAGCAGTTTAGCTAGCCTAGCGGGGTCTAATGAGCAGTTCTTC.